This TCR beta chain originates from a study of CD8+ T cells in alopecia areata. Study at large: Twice a day, 5 to 10 mg of oral tofacitinib was administered to treated patients. A 6-month period off drug followed tofacitinib, which lasted 6 to 18 months.

RNA extraction and reverse transcription yielded cDNA as sequencing template. Generated by immunoSEQ multiplex PCR, the TCRdb table keeps only in-frame clones and is missing some. This table has 90,000 to 100,000 clones, 50% to 75% appearing once. A note on this clone: The antigen is not known.

Findings and limits, study-wide: Because one nonresponder was included, the link of baseline CD8+ expansion to response is considered uncertain.

Treatment specified: oral pan-JAK inhibitor, 5-10 mg twice daily. The sorting of PBMCs gave CD4+ and CD8+ T cells. CDR3 length equals 15 residues. Looked up from germline, CDR1 is LGHNA and CDR2 is YNFKEQ. V lost 1 base to trimming and J lost 0 bases, with 9 bases between them. The starting material was CD8+ T cells sorted from blood, obtained at week 4, from a patient treated with tofacitinib. The TCR sequence derives from a human donor with alopecia areata. The chain is built from TRBV4-2 and TRBJ2-5, with D uncertain. As DNA, the CDR3 is TGTGCCAGCAGCCAAGGGAGAGGAGACCAAGAGACCCAGTACTTC. It codes for CASSQGRGDQETQYF.